The rows below give T cell receptor beta chains drawn from one sample of a study of T cells after yellow fever vaccination. Each CDR3 protein is one row after TCRdb ran MiXCR on the 5' RACE reads. The sample lists about 300,000 distinct CDR3 sequences, 6.8% occurring once. This specimen was PBMCs, taken roughly 45 days after the first yellow fever vaccination. The receptors derive from a young man who received the YFV17D yellow fever vaccine. Each CDR3 is given with its conserved first and last residue. A D gene is named only where the DNA matches it firmly. Only some rows state a clone size, as once, few, many or a class for expanded clones.

size: few
V: TRBV6-5
D: .
J: TRBJ2-7
length: 12
DNA: TGTGCCAGCATGGGGACGAACTACGAGCAGTACTTC
CDR3: CASMGTNYEQYF

size: many
V: TRBV5-6
D: TRBD2
J: TRBJ2-1
length: 13
DNA: TGTGCCAGCGTACTAGCGGGGGCCAATGAGCAGTTCTTC
CDR3: CASVLAGANEQFF

size: few
V: TRBV5-4
D: TRBD2
J: TRBJ2-1
length: 15
DNA: TGTGCCAGCAACCTTGCCGGGACTACACCCGGTGAGCAGTTCTTC
CDR3: CASNLAGTTPGEQFF

size: .
V: TRBV20-1
D: .
J: TRBJ2-7
length: 12
DNA: TGCAGTGGTGAGGGGAGATTCTACGAGCAGTACTTC
CDR3: CSGEGRFYEQYF

size: .
V: TRBV11-2
D: TRBD1
J: TRBJ1-2
length: 16
DNA: TGTGCCAGCAGCCGAGGTCTTGGACAGGGCGCCTATGGCTACACCTTC
CDR3: CASSRGLGQGAYGYTF

size: .
V: TRBV7-2
D: .
J: TRBJ2-7
length: 12
DNA: TGTGCCAGCAGCCCACATAACTACGAGCAGTACTTC
CDR3: CASSPHNYEQYF

size: few
V: TRBV7-8
D: .
J: TRBJ2-2
length: 13
DNA: TGTGCCAGCAGCTTAGAACTTCACGGGGAGCTGTTTTTT
CDR3: CASSLELHGELFF

size: many
V: TRBV5-1
D: .
J: TRBJ2-2
length: 15
DNA: TGCGCCAGCAGCTTGGCCAGGGCAAACACCGGGGAGCTGTTTTTT
CDR3: CASSLARANTGELFF

size: few
V: TRBV6-2/TRBV6-3
D: .
J: TRBJ1-1
length: 13
DNA: TGTGCCAGCATGAGTTTCGGGGACACTGAAGCTTTCTTT
CDR3: CASMSFGDTEAFF

size: many
V: TRBV10-2
D: TRBD1
J: TRBJ1-1
length: 15
DNA: TGCGCCAGCAGCCGAGGACAGGGCGGGAGCACTGAAGCTTTCTTT
CDR3: CASSRGQGGSTEAFF

size: .
V: TRBV3-1
D: .
J: TRBJ2-3
length: 15
DNA: TGTGCCAGCAGCCAAGCCTCGACAGGCGCAGATACGCAGTATTTT
CDR3: CASSQASTGADTQYF

size: .
V: TRBV28
D: TRBD1
J: TRBJ1-3
length: 15
DNA: TGTGCCAGGACCAGACAGGGTTCTTCTGGAAACACCATATATTTT
CDR3: CARTRQGSSGNTIYF

size: few
V: TRBV7-3
D: .
J: TRBJ1-6
length: 16
DNA: TGTGCCAGCAGCCTCTGGGGGGAGGGTTACAATTCACCCCTCCACTTT
CDR3: CASSLWGEGYNSPLHF

size: .
V: TRBV13
D: TRBD1
J: TRBJ1-1
length: 14
DNA: TGTGCCAGCAGCTTAGGGTCGGGACAGCGGGGGGTGCGCTTT
CDR3: CASSLGSGQRGVRF

size: many
V: TRBV5-1
D: TRBD2
J: TRBJ2-3
length: 17
DNA: TGCGCCAGCAGCTTCTCCTATGCGGGGGGAAATACAGATACGCAGTATTTT
CDR3: CASSFSYAGGNTDTQYF

size: many
V: TRBV20-1
D: .
J: TRBJ2-2
length: 14
DNA: TGCAGTGCTGAACCGGGAGTGAACACCGGGGAGCTGTTTTTT
CDR3: CSAEPGVNTGELFF

size: few
V: TRBV12-3/TRBV12-4
D: .
J: TRBJ2-5
length: 14
DNA: TGTGCCAGCAGGCGGGACCGTTACCAAGAGACCCAGTACTTC
CDR3: CASRRDRYQETQYF

size: few
V: TRBV28
D: .
J: TRBJ1-3
length: 10
DNA: TGTGCCTCCTCGGCAAACACCATATATTTT
CDR3: CASSANTIYF

size: many
V: TRBV9
D: TRBD2
J: TRBJ2-1
length: 15
DNA: TGTGCCAGCAGCGTTACTAGCGGGGGCCACAATGAGCAGTTCTTC
CDR3: CASSVTSGGHNEQFF

size: .
V: TRBV7-6
D: .
J: TRBJ2-1
length: 13
DNA: TGTGCCAGCAGCTCCCTCCTTGGGGATGAGCAGTTCTTC
CDR3: CASSSLLGDEQFF

size: few
V: TRBV4-3
D: TRBD1
J: TRBJ2-1
length: 14
DNA: TGCGCCAGCAGCCAAGAGACAGGGCGGAATGAGCAGTTCTTC
CDR3: CASSQETGRNEQFF

size: .
V: TRBV29-1
D: TRBD2
J: TRBJ2-1
length: 16
DNA: TGCAGCGGATCGGGGGCTAGCGGGGATGGGTACAATGAGCAGTTCTTC
CDR3: CSGSGASGDGYNEQFF

size: few
V: TRBV20-1
D: TRBD2
J: TRBJ2-5
length: 19
DNA: TGCAGTGCTAGAGATCAAAGGACTAGCGGGGGGAGGAATCAAGAGACCCAGTACTTC
CDR3: CSARDQRTSGGRNQETQYF

size: .
V: TRBV7-2
D: .
J: TRBJ2-5
length: 17
DNA: TGTGCCAGCAGCTTAGGTGTCGGCAGGGGTCTCCAAGAGACCCAGTACTTC
CDR3: CASSLGVGRGLQETQYF

size: few
V: TRBV5-1
D: TRBD1
J: TRBJ2-3
length: 14
DNA: TGCGCCAGCAGCTCCACACAGGGGGCAGATACGCAGTATTTT
CDR3: CASSSTQGADTQYF

size: .
V: TRBV20-1
D: .
J: TRBJ1-2
length: 13
DNA: TGCAGTGCTCCCAGATGGGCCGGGGATGGCTACACCTTC
CDR3: CSAPRWAGDGYTF

size: many
V: TRBV7-2
D: .
J: TRBJ2-2
length: 15
DNA: TGTGCCAGCAGCTTAGGAGGTGGGACCACCGGGGAGCTGTTTTTT
CDR3: CASSLGGGTTGELFF

size: .
V: TRBV12-3/TRBV12-4
D: .
J: TRBJ2-5
length: 13
DNA: TGTGCCAGCAGTTTAAGGGAGATGGGGACCCAGTACTTC
CDR3: CASSLREMGTQYF

size: .
V: TRBV5-6
D: TRBD2
J: TRBJ2-2
length: 16
DNA: TGTGCCAGCAGCAAAACGGGACTAGTTGATGGCGGGGAGCTGTTTTTT
CDR3: CASSKTGLVDGGELFF